Sequencing of this T cell receptor beta chain was carried out in a study of blood T cell repertoires in COVID-19 (dated by TCRdb to 2019 to 2021). Regarding the study in general: Collaborator samples came from the United States, Italy and Spain and covered acute and convalescent phases of COVID-19. The samples were drawn from the first 160 participants of the ongoing ImmuneRACE study and from 1,200 or so subjects provided by 6 global collaborators. The repertoires were made available in a free public database intended to serve as a resource for research on the immune response to SARS-CoV-2. Nearly every sample came with metadata listing a de-identified subject ID, COVID-19 status, age in years and sex. Subjects who had been exposed to COVID-19, were actively infected with it, or had recovered from it provided the deeply sampled blood TCRbeta repertoires that made up the dataset. HLA class I and class II types, where available, came from metadata supplied by the sample provider rather than from assay-based typing. The prospective study material was composed of cDNA or gDNA derived from T cells, B-cell-depleted T cells, or PBMCs. General study outcomes and caveats: How much clinical and demographic metadata was included differed by source and by participant, and the metadata was provided uncurated.

For CDR1 and CDR2, the germline V gene lists SGHTA and FQGNSA. The CDR3, from cysteine to phenylalanine, totals 13 residues. Kept here is only the CDR3 DNA, which spans 39 bases and is read in frame from base 1. V loses 5 bases, J loses 6 bases, and the germline ends lie 12 bases apart. TCRbeta CDR3 regions were amplified from genomic DNA using the immunoSEQ Assay, a bias-controlled multiplex PCR. The paper's data handling went like this. Nucleated cell counts per sample were estimated from amplification of reference gene primers within the assay. To quantify the absolute abundance of each unique TCRbeta CDR3 rearrangement, sequence reads were collapsed and filtered. For each sample, productive Simpson clonality was calculated as the square root of Simpson's diversity index over productive rearrangements. Held by TCRdb, this immuneACCESS table contains in-frame sequences only and omits some clones. Under half of the omission traces to an unresolved V gene where checked; the cause of the rest is unknown. The V and J calls and clone size come from that table; D and trimming were worked out from the DNA. Within this sample are some 700,000 clones, with 70% to 90% of them counted one time only. The ten largest clones take up about 0.26% of the sample.

Each collaborating institution followed its own protocols to collect whole blood in K2EDTA tubes. For TCRbeta analysis, collaborator samples were shipped as frozen whole blood, as isolated PBMCs, or as DNA extracted from either sample type. About this clone: The antigen this receptor binds is unknown. Per-nucleotide qualities are absent, and no much larger clonotype sits a single base away.

The source is a woman between 18 and 29 years old with acute or convalescent COVID-19. The rearranged segments are TRBV7-2 and TRBJ2-3; a weak D assignment points to TRBD2 (5 bases agree). The specimen sequenced was peripheral blood. The nucleotides read TGTGCCAGCAGCCCTTGGACTGCGGATACGCAGTATTTT. Translated, it reads CASSPWTADTQYF.